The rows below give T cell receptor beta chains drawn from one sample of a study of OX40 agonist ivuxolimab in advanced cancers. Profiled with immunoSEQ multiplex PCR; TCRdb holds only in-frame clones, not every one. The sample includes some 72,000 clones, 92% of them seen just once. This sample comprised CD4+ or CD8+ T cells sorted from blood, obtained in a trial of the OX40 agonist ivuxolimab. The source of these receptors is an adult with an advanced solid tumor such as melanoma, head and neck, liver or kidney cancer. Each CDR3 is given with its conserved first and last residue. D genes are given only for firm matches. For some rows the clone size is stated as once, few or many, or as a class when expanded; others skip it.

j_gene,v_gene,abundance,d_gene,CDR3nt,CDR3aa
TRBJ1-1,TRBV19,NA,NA,TGTGCCAGTAGTGTCCGCGCCGGGGTCTCGGATACTGAAGCTTTCTTT,CASSVRAGVSDTEAFF
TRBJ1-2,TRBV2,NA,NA,TGTGCCAGCAGTGAAAGCACAGGGAGAGATGGCTACACCTTC,CASSESTGRDGYTF
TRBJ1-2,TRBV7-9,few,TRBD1,TGTGCCAGCAGCTCGGGACAGGCCTCTACCTATGGCTACACCTTC,CASSSGQASTYGYTF
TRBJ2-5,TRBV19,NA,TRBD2,TGTGCCAGTAACAGCGGGGGGGCCGGGGAGACCCAGTACTTC,CASNSGGAGETQYF
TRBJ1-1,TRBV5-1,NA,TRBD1,TGCGCCAGCAGCCCAGGACAGGATTACACTGAAGCTTTCTTT,CASSPGQDYTEAFF
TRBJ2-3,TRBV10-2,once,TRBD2,TGCGCCAGCAGTAAGACTAGCGGGGGATACACAGATACGCAGTATTTT,CASSKTSGGYTDTQYF
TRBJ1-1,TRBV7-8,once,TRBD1,TGTGCCAGCAGCCCACCCGGACAGGGTACTGAAGCTTTCTTT,CASSPPGQGTEAFF
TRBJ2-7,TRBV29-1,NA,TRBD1,TGCAGCGTTGATGGGACAGGCCGTCAGGGGCAGTACTTC,CSVDGTGRQGQYF
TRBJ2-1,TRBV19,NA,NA,TGTGCCAGTAGTTTCTCCACCTACAATGAGCAGTTCTTC,CASSFSTYNEQFF
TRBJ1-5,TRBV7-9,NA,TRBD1,TGTGCCAGCAGCCGGGGACAGGGGGGCAATCAGCCCCAGCATTTT,CASSRGQGGNQPQHF
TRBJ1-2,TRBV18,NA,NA,TGTGCCAGCTCCCTGACGGGGTCGCCTGGCTACACCTTC,CASSLTGSPGYTF
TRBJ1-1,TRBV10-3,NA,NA,TGTGCCATCAGTGAGTGGAGGGCCACTGAAGCTTTCTTT,CAISEWRATEAFF
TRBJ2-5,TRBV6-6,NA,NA,TGTGCCAGTGAGAGGTTAGGAGGGGGAGAGACCCAGTACTTC,CASERLGGGETQYF
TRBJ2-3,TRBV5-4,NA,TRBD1,TGTGCCAGCAGCGTCCGGGACAGGGGCACAGATACGCAGTATTTT,CASSVRDRGTDTQYF
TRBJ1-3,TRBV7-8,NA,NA,TGTGCCAGCAGCTTAGAGGTCCTCTCTGGAAACACCATATATTTT,CASSLEVLSGNTIYF
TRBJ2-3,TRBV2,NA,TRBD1,TGTGCCATGGGACAGGGGGGCACAGATACGCAGTATTTT,CAMGQGGTDTQYF
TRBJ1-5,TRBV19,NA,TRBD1,TGTGCCAGTAGTAGGGACAGGGGGCGCGGTGGGAGCAATCAGCCCCAGCATTTT,CASSRDRGRGGSNQPQHF
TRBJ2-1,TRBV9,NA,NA,TGTGCCAGCAGCGTAATAGCGAGTTACAATGAGCAGTTCTTC,CASSVIASYNEQFF
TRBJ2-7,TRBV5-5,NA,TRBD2,TGTGCCAGCAGGTATAGCGGGACTTATTACGAGCAGTACTTC,CASRYSGTYYEQYF
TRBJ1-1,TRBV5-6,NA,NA,TGTGCCAGCAGCTCGGACGGCACTGAAGCTTTCTTT,CASSSDGTEAFF
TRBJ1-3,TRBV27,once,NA,TGTGCCAGCAGTTTATATCAGGGAACCACCATATATTTT,CASSLYQGTTIYF
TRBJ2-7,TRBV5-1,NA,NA,TGCGCCAGCAGCAGCGGTGGATACGAGCAGTACTTC,CASSSGGYEQYF
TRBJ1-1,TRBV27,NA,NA,TGTGCCAGCAGTTTATGGTACAACACTGAAGCTTTCTTT,CASSLWYNTEAFF
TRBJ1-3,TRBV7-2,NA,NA,TGTGCCAGCAGCTTAGGGGGGCTAGGCCACTCTGGAAACACCATATATTTT,CASSLGGLGHSGNTIYF
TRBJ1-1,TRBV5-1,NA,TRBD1,TGCGCCAGCAGCACGGCCACAGGGGGCACTGAAGCTTTCTTT,CASSTATGGTEAFF
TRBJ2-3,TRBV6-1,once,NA,TGTGCCAGCAGTTCAAGGACTGGTAGCACAGATACGCAGTATTTT,CASSSRTGSTDTQYF
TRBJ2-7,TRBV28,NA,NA,TGTGCCAGCACCGAAGGGGCGGTAGCGGCCTACGAGCAGTACTTC,CASTEGAVAAYEQYF
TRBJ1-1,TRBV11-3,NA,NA,TGTGCCAGCAGCTTAGATTCTTCAGGGCAAGCTTTCTTT,CASSLDSSGQAFF
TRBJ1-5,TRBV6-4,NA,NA,TGTGCCAGCAGAAATCAGCCCCAGCATTTT,CASRNQPQHF
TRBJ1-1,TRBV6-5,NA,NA,TGTGCCAGCACCGGGAGACTGGGGGGGAACACTGAAGCTTTCTTT,CASTGRLGGNTEAFF
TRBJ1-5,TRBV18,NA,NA,TGTGCCAGCTCACCCGACAGCAATCAGCCCCAGCATTTT,CASSPDSNQPQHF
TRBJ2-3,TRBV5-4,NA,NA,TGTGCCAGCAGCTGGATTAGCACAAATACGCAGTATTTT,CASSWISTNTQYF
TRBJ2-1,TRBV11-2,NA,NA,TGTGCCAGCAGCTTAGTACAGGGTGCCAATGAGCAGTTCTTC,CASSLVQGANEQFF
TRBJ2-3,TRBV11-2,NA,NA,TGTGCCAGCAGCTTAGGCCGGGAGCAGAATTTT,CASSLGREQNF
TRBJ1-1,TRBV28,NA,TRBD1,TGTGCCAGCAGTACCGGTGGACAGGTGAACACTGAAGCTTTCTTT,CASSTGGQVNTEAFF
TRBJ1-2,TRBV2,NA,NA,TGTGCCAGCAGCAACAGGGCTAACTATGGCTACACCTTC,CASSNRANYGYTF
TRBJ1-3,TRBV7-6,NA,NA,TGTGCCAGCAGCTTATTGGGAGCTGGAAACACCATATATTTT,CASSLLGAGNTIYF
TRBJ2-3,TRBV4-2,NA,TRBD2,TGTGCCAGCAGCCAAGTTACGGGGGGGGGCCTGCCAGATACGCAGTATTTT,CASSQVTGGGLPDTQYF
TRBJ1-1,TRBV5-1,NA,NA,TGCGCCAGCAGCGAACAGGGAAACGATGAAGCTTTCTTT,CASSEQGNDEAFF
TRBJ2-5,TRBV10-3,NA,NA,TGTGCCATCAGTAACGACATCCCGGGGACCCAGTACTTC,CAISNDIPGTQYF
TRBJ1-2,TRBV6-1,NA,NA,TGTGCCAGCAGTGGTCAGGGATACTTCGGGGAGGGCTACACCTTC,CASSGQGYFGEGYTF
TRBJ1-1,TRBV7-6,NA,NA,TGTGCCAGCAGCTTAGGAACGGGGATGAACACTGAAGCTTTCTTT,CASSLGTGMNTEAFF
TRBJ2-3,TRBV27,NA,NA,TGTGCCAGCAGTCTCCCCCACGACAGGTATAGCACAGATACGCAGTATTTT,CASSLPHDRYSTDTQYF
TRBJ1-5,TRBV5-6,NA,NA,TGTGCCAGCAGCTGGGGGCCCAGTAGCAATCAGCCCCAGCATTTT,CASSWGPSSNQPQHF
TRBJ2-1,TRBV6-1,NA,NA,TGTGCCTCCTCGCGAAAGGGGGACAATGAGCAGTTCTTC,CASSRKGDNEQFF
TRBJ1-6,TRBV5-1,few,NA,TGCGCCAGCAGCGTGGGACAACTGGATTCACCCCTCCACTTT,CASSVGQLDSPLHF
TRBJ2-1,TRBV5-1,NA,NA,TGCGCCAGCAGCTTGGTGGCAGGGTTATATGAGCAGTTCTTC,CASSLVAGLYEQFF
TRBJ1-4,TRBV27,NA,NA,TGTGCCAGCAGTTGGGGGGGAACTAATGAAAAACTGTTTTTT,CASSWGGTNEKLFF
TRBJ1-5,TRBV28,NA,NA,TGTGCCAGCAGTTTGAATCAGCCCCAGCATTTT,CASSLNQPQHF